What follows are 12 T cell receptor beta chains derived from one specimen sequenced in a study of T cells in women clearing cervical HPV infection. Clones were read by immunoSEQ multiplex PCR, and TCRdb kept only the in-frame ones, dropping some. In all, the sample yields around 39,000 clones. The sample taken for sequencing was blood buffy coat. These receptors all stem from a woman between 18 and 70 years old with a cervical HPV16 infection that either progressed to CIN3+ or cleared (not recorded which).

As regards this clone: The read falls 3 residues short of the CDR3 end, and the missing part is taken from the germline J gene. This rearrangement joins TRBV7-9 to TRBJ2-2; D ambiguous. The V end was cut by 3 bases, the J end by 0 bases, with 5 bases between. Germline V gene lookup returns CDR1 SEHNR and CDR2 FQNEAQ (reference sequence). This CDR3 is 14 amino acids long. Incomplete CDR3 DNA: TGTGCCAGCAGCTTTTTAGCGAACACCGGGGAG. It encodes CASSFLANTGE. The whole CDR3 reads CASSFLANTGELFF. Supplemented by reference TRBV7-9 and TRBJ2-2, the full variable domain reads DTGVSQNPRHKITKRGQNVTFRCDPISEHNRLYWYRQTLGQGPEFLTYFQNEAQLEKSRLLSDRFSAERPKGSFSTLEIQRTEQGDSAMYLCASSFLANTGELFFGEGSRLTVL.

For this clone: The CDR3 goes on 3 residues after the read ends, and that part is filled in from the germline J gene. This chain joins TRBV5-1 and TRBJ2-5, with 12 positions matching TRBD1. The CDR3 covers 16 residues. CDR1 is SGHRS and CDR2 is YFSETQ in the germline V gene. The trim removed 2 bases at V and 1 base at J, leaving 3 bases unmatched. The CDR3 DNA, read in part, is TGCGCCAGCAGCTTCGGGACAGGGGGCCTCCAAGAGACC. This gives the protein CASSFGTGGLQET. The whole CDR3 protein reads CASSFGTGGLQETQYF.

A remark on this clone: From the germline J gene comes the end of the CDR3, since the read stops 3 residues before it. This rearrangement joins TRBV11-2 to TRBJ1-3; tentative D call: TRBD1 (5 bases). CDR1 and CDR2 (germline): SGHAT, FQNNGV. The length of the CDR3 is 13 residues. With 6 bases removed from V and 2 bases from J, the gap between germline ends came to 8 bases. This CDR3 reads CASRQGAGNTIYF. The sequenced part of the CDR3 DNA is TGTGCCAGCAGGCAGGGAGCTGGAAACACC.

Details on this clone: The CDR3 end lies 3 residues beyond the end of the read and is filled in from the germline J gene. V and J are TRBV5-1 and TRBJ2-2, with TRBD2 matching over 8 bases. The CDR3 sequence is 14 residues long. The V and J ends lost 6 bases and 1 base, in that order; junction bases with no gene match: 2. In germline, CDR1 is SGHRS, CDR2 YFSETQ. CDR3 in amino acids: CASMGTRNTGELFF. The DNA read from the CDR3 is TGCGCCAGCATGGGGACTAGGAACACCGGGGAG.

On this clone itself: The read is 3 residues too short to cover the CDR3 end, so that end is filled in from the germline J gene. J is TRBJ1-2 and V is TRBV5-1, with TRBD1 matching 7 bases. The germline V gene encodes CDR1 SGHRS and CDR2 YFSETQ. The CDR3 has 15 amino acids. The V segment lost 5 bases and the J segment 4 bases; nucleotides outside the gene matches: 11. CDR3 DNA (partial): TGCGCCAGCAGTCCAACCGGGACAGAGTCCTATGGC. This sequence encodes CASSPTGTESYG. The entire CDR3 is CASSPTGTESYGYTF.

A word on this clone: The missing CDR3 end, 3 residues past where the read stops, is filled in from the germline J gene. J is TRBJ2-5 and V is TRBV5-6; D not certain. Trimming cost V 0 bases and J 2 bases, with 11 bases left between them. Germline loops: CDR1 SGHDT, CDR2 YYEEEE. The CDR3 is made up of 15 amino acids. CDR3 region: CASSLAGAGQETQYF. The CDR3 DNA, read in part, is TGTGCCAGCAGCTTGGCCGGAGCCGGGCAAGAGACC.

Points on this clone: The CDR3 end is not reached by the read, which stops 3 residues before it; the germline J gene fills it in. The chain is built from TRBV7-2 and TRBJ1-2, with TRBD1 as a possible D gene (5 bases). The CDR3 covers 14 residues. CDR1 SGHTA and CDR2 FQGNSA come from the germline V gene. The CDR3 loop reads CASSRGTSTDTYTF. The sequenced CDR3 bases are TGTGCCAGCAGCCGCGGGACTAGCACAGATACC. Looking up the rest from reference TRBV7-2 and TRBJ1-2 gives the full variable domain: GAGVSQSPSNKVTEKGKDVELRCDPISGHTALYWYRQSLGQGLEFLIYFQGNSAPDKSGLPSDRFSAERTGGSVSTLTIQRTQQEDSAVYLCASSRGTSTDTYTFGSGTRLTVV.

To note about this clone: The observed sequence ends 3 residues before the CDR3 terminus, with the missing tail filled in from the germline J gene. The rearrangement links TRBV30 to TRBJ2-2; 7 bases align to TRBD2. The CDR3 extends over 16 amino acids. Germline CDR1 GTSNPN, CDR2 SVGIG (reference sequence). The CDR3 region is CAWRPSGGAGNSPLFF. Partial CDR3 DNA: TGTGCCTGGAGACCTAGCGGAGGGGCCGGGAATTCACCG.

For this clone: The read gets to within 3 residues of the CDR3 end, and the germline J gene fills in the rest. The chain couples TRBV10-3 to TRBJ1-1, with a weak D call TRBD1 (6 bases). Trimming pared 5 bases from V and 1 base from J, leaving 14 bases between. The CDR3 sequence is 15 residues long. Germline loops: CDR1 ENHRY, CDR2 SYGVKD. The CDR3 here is CAISLTTGGNTEAFF. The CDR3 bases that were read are TGTGCCATCAGTTTAACGACAGGAGGGAACACTGAA.

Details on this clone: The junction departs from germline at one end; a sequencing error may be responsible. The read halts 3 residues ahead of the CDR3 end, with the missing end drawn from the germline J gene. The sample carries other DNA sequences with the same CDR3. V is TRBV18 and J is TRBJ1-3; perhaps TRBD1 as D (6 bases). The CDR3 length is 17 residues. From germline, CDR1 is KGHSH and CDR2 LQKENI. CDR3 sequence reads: CASSPGAGDPSGNTIYF. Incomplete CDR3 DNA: TGTGCCAGCTCACCAGGGGCAGGGGATCCCTCTGGAAACACA.

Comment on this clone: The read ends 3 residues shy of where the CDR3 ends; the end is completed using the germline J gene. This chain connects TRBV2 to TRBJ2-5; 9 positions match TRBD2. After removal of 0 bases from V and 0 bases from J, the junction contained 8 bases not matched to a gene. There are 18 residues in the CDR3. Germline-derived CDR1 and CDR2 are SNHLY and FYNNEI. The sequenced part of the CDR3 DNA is TGTGCCAGCAGTGAAGCGGGGCGGGGGGGTCAGTACCAAGAGACC. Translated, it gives CASSEAGRGGQYQET. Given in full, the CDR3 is CASSEAGRGGQYQETQYF.

The CDR3 loop is CASGDTSGTDTQYF. Incomplete CDR3 DNA: TGTGCCAGCGGGGACACCTCGGGCACAGATACG. This chain connects TRBV7-9 to TRBJ2-3; TRBD1 might be the D (6 bases). The read finishes 3 residues shy of the CDR3 end, and the germline J gene is used to complete it. The CDR3 spans 14 residues. The V end was cut by 8 bases, the J end by 1 base, with 13 bases between. CDR1 and CDR2 from the germline V gene are SEHNR and FQNEAQ (reference sequence).